The rows below give T cell receptor beta chains drawn from one sample of a study of T-cell memory formation after mild COVID-19. TCRdb reprocessed the 5' RACE reads with MiXCR, giving one entry per CDR3 protein. Of around 500,000 distinct CDR3 sequences listed, 18% are singletons. The sequencing sample was made of PBMCs or a T cell subset sorted from them (not recorded which). These receptors were collected from an adult woman who had mild COVID-19 (a few samples of this study predate the infection). Cell type and time point are not known. Each CDR3 is given with its conserved first and last residue. A D gene is named only where the DNA matches it firmly. Only some rows state a clone size, as once, few, many or a class for expanded clones.

D	V	size	J	length	DNA	CDR3
TRBD1	TRBV5-1	many	TRBJ2-6	16	TGCGCCAGCAGGCCTCCAGGGGGCTCTGGGGCCAACGTCCTGACTTTC	CASRPPGGSGANVLTF
-	TRBV4-3	-	TRBJ1-5	15	TGCGCCAGCAGCAAAGAGGCCACGACGGGACGGCCCCAGCATTTT	CASSKEATTGRPQHF
-	TRBV4-3	few	TRBJ1-4	18	TGCGCCAGCAGCCAAGGGACGTTGGCTCCGACCAACCCGTACACGCTGTTTTTT	CASSQGTLAPTNPYTLFF
TRBD1	TRBV7-2	-	TRBJ2-2	15	TGTGCCAGCAGTTCGGGACAGGGGGCCACCGGGGAGCTGTTTTTT	CASSSGQGATGELFF
TRBD1	TRBV4-1	-	TRBJ2-5	14	TGCGCCAGCAGCCAAGGACAGGGGCGGGAGACCCAGTACTTC	CASSQGQGRETQYF
TRBD2	TRBV19	-	TRBJ2-1	16	TGTGCCAGTAGGGACCTTAGCGGGAGGCGTCCCGATGAGCAGTTCTTC	CASRDLSGRRPDEQFF
-	TRBV2	many	TRBJ1-5	15	TGTGCCAGCAGTCCAGCTACCTTTAGCAATCAGCCCCAGCATTTT	CASSPATFSNQPQHF
-	TRBV6-5	-	TRBJ2-2	17	TGTGCCAGCAGTTACTCCGTCGGAGCGACTAACACCGGGGAGCTGTTTTTT	CASSYSVGATNTGELFF
-	TRBV12-3/TRBV12-4	-	TRBJ1-4	15	TGTGCCAGCAGCCTAGGACACGCAACTAATGAAAAACTGTTTTTT	CASSLGHATNEKLFF
-	TRBV5-1	few	TRBJ1-3	17	TGCGCCAGCACAGAAACAGGGTATCTTAGCCCTGGAAACACCATATATTTT	CASTETGYLSPGNTIYF
TRBD1	TRBV5-5	few	TRBJ1-6	15	TGTGCCAGCAGCCTGACAGGGGAGGCTTATTCACCCCTCCACTTT	CASSLTGEAYSPLHF
-	TRBV11-2	-	TRBJ1-5	13	TGTGCCAGCAGCGGCAGGGTGGGTCAGCCCCAGCATTTT	CASSGRVGQPQHF
-	TRBV9	few	TRBJ2-1	12	TGTGCCAGCAGCGTAACGGACAATGAGCAGTTCTTC	CASSVTDNEQFF
-	TRBV7-9	-	TRBJ2-7	13	TGTGCCAGCAGCACCCGCGGGACCTACGAGCAGTACTTC	CASSTRGTYEQYF
-	TRBV5-1	many	TRBJ2-1	13	TGCGCCAGCAGCTTTCTCACAGGGAATGAGCAGTTCTTC	CASSFLTGNEQFF
TRBD1	TRBV5-5	few	TRBJ1-2	16	TGTGCCAGCAGCCAGTGGGACAGGGGGCGATCAGGTGGCTACACCTTC	CASSQWDRGRSGGYTF
-	TRBV20-1	-	TRBJ2-7	13	TGCAGTGCTAGCACCGGGGTCCCCTACGAGCAGTACTTC	CSASTGVPYEQYF
-	TRBV7-2	-	TRBJ2-7	14	TGTGCCAGCAGCCCCATGCAGGGCTCCTACGAGCAGTACTTC	CASSPMQGSYEQYF
TRBD2	TRBV20-1	-	TRBJ2-1	15	TGCAGTGCTAGAGACGCACTAGCGGGCTACAATGAGCAGTTCTTC	CSARDALAGYNEQFF
TRBD2	TRBV10-3	-	TRBJ2-1	13	TGTGCCATCAGTGACGGGACTACAAGCGTGCAGTTCTTC	CAISDGTTSVQFF
TRBD1	TRBV9	few	TRBJ1-1	12	TGTGCCAGCGGACAGGCCAACACTGAAGCTTTCTTT	CASGQANTEAFF
-	TRBV27	-	TRBJ2-5	14	TGTGCCAGCGGTATCATGGGGTACCAAGAGACCCAGTACTTC	CASGIMGYQETQYF
-	TRBV19	-	TRBJ2-1	12	TGTGCCAGTAGTATAGGGGCCAGACGGCAGTTCTTC	CASSIGARRQFF
TRBD1	TRBV29-1	few	TRBJ2-1	14	TGCAGCGTTGCGTTGGGACAGGGAAACAATGAGCAGTTCTTC	CSVALGQGNNEQFF
TRBD2	TRBV20-1	-	TRBJ2-3	15	TGCAGTGCTGGGACTAGCGGAGCCAGCACAGGTACGCAGTATTTT	CSAGTSGASTGTQYF
TRBD1	TRBV6-2/TRBV6-3	-	TRBJ1-1	15	TGTGCCAGCAGTTCGTACCACAGGGGGAACACTGAAGCTTTCTTT	CASSSYHRGNTEAFF
-	TRBV20-1	-	TRBJ2-5	14	TGCAGTGCTAGACAGGTTTTGAACCAAGAGACCCAGTACTTC	CSARQVLNQETQYF
TRBD1	TRBV2	-	TRBJ2-7	14	TGTGCCAGCAGGCCGGGACAGGCGACCTACGAGCAGTACTTC	CASRPGQATYEQYF